This entry lists 32 T cell receptor beta chains sequenced from one sample in a study of shared clonotypes between healthy human individuals. Only in-frame clones appear in the TCRdb table, and some are missing; sequencing was by immunoSEQ multiplex PCR. The profile covers roughly 2,000,000 clones, with roughly 95% appearing a single time and around 1.8% taken by the ten largest. CD45RO-negative cells were positively selected for CCR7, leaving out terminally differentiated effector memory CD45RA+ cells. The sequenced sample consisted of naive CD8+ T cells from PBMCs. The receptors originated from a man younger than 35 in good health. Some clones in this sample may be carry-over from other donors' samples.

This clone has only one observation. The chain couples TRBV4-3 to TRBJ1-3; TRBD1 is a possible D gene (6 bases). This CDR3 contains 17 residues. CDR1 is LGHNA and CDR2 is YSLEER in the germline V gene. The V end lost 0 bases, the J end lost 4 bases, and 16 bases lay between the germline ends. Written as DNA, the CDR3 is TGCGCCAGCAGCCAAGAAGGGAGGGGGGCGGAAGGAAACACCATATATTTT. It translates to CASSQEGRGAEGNTIYF.

V is TRBV27 and J is TRBJ1-1; tentatively, D is TRBD1 (6 bases). The CDR3 loop spans 14 amino acids. Germline CDR1 and CDR2: MNHEY and SMNVEV (reference sequence). V was trimmed by 6 bases and J by 2 bases, leaving 13 bases between them. The CDR3 DNA is TGTGCCAGCAGCGTACAGGGACCAAACACTGAAGCTTTCTTT. Translating it yields CASSVQGPNTEAFF.

V is TRBV6-1 and J is TRBJ2-7, with 10 bases that match TRBD1. Germline loops: CDR1 MNHNS, CDR2 SASEGT. CDR3 length: 17 amino acids. The junction had 7 bases not matched to a gene; V was cut back by 2 bases and J by 0 bases. CDR3 sequence reads: CASSELSGTGASYEQYF. The CDR3 DNA reads as TGTGCCAGCAGTGAACTGTCCGGGACAGGGGCCTCCTACGAGCAGTACTTC.

This clone was seen a single time. CDR3 nucleotides: TGTGCCAGCAGCCAAGATGGCGGGGATTGGACAGATACGCAGTATTTT. Amino acid sequence: CASSQDGGDWTDTQYF. This chain uses TRBV4-2 with TRBJ2-3; D is perhaps TRBD2 (6 bases). V was shortened by 0 bases and J by 3 bases, with 13 bases between the two germline ends. Per germline, CDR1 LGHNA and CDR2 YNFKEQ. This CDR3 spans 16 amino acids.

Turning to this clone: Other nucleotide sequences in the sample specify the same CDR3. The V and J genes are TRBV27 and TRBJ2-7; 10 positions agree with TRBD1. V shed 8 bases, J shed 6 bases, and the junction held 10 bases outside the gene matches. The CDR3 consists of 14 residues. The germline CDR1 and CDR2 sequences are MNHEY and SMNVEV (reference sequence). CDR3 DNA sequence: TGTGCCAGCTCCCCAAGGACAGGGGGAGGCGAGCAGTACTTC. It is translated as CASSPRTGGGEQYF.

This chain links TRBV27 with TRBJ1-1; D unresolved. The ends were cut back, 2 bases at V and 6 bases at J, with 16 bases in the middle. The germline gives CDR1 MNHEY, CDR2 SMNVEV (reference sequence). The CDR3 extends over 15 amino acids. The CDR3 DNA reads as TGTGCCAGCAGTTTAGCAGGAATGAGTGTCTCTGAAGCTTTCTTT. Protein product: CASSLAGMSVSEAFF.

V and J are TRBV15 and TRBJ1-2, with a tentative D call TRBD1 (5 bases). The CDR3 extends over 14 amino acids. In germline, CDR1 is LNHNV, CDR2 YYDKDF (reference sequence). V dropped 1 base and J dropped 4 bases, with 10 bases sitting between them. The CDR3 DNA is TGTGCCACCAGCAGAGTGCGGGGGGGCTATGGCTACACCTTC. Amino acid sequence: CATSRVRGGYGYTF.

This chain links TRBV27 with TRBJ2-7; D tentatively fits TRBD1 or TRBD2 (6 bases each). Trimming took off 0 bases at V and 3 bases at J, with 12 bases between the two ends. The CDR3 length is 15 residues. CDR1 and CDR2 (germline): MNHEY, SMNVEV (reference sequence). The CDR3 spells CASSLSGGLLYEQYF. DNA of the CDR3: TGTGCCAGCAGTTTATCGGGGGGCCTTCTCTACGAGCAGTACTTC.

This clone was recorded only once. The chain has TRBV7-9 and TRBJ2-5; 9 nucleotides agree with TRBD1. The trim removed 6 bases at V and 3 bases at J, leaving 11 bases unmatched. The CDR3 consists of 16 residues. Germline CDR1 SEHNR, CDR2 FQNEAQ (reference sequence). The CDR3 DNA reads TGTGCCAGCAGTTGGATTCGGACAGGGGACGAAGAGACCCAGTACTTC. Translation gives CASSWIRTGDEETQYF.

The rearrangement uses TRBV7-8 and TRBJ2-5; no firm D call. CDR3 length: 12 amino acids. CDR1 and CDR2 from the germline V gene are SGHVS and FQNEAQ. Trimming removed 10 bases from V and 8 bases from J, with 17 bases in between. CDR3 protein: CATEDPPDTQYF. CDR3 bases: TGTGCCACTGAGGACCCACCAGACACCCAGTACTTC.

The chain employs TRBV9 and TRBJ1-4; no firm D call. V dropped 2 bases and J dropped 3 bases, with 11 bases sitting between them. The germline V gene has CDR1 SGDLS and CDR2 YYNGEE. The CDR3 contains 15 residues. CDR3 bases: TGTGCCAGCAGCGTGCGGCCTGGTGCTAATGAAAAACTGTTTTTT. It codes for CASSVRPGANEKLFF. The full variable domain, completed using reference TRBV9 and TRBJ1-4, is DSGVTQTPKHLITATGQRVTLRCSPRSGDLSVYWYQQSLDQGLQFLIQYYNGEERAKGNILERFSAQQFPDLHSELNLSSLELGDSALYFCASSVRPGANEKLFFGSGTQLSVL.

This clone has a single count. The CDR3 here is CASSIQLATNEKLFF. The DNA for the CDR3 is TGTGCCAGCAGTATCCAACTCGCAACTAATGAAAAACTGTTTTTT. The V and J genes are TRBV27 and TRBJ1-4; unclear D gene. Trimming cost V 5 bases and J 0 bases, with 10 bases left between them. Per the germline V gene, CDR1 is MNHEY and CDR2 is SMNVEV (reference sequence). The CDR3 is 15 amino acids. The whole variable domain, remainder taken from reference TRBV27 and TRBJ1-4, is EAQVTQNPRYLITVTGKKLTVTCSQNMNHEYMSWYRQDPGLGLRQIYYSMNVEVTDKGDVPEGYKVSRKEKRNFPLILESPSPNQTSLYFCASSIQLATNEKLFFGSGTQLSVL.

The rearrangement links TRBV30 to TRBJ2-7; D is ambiguous. V dropped 0 bases and J dropped 2 bases, with 8 bases sitting between them. Germline-derived CDR1 and CDR2 are GTSNPN and SVGIG (reference sequence). The CDR3 runs to 13 residues. The CDR3 here is CAWSVLDTYEQYF. The CDR3 DNA sequence: TGTGCCTGGAGTGTCCTCGACACCTACGAGCAGTACTTC.

The CDR3 sequence: CASSAQGVTDTQYF. In DNA form, the CDR3 reads TGTGCCAGCAGTGCGCAGGGAGTCACAGATACGCAGTATTTT. V and J are TRBV28 and TRBJ2-3; either TRBD1 or TRBD2 may supply D (5 bases each). V was trimmed by 5 bases and J by 2 bases, leaving 11 bases between them. CDR1 and CDR2 (germline): MDHEN, SYDVKM. The CDR3 has 14 amino acids.

The chain uses TRBV6-5 and TRBJ2-7; D might be TRBD2 (6 bases). This CDR3 is built from 14 residues. Germline CDR1 is MNHEY and CDR2 is SVGAGI. Trimming removed 4 bases from V and 2 bases from J, with 12 bases in between. CDR3 coding DNA: TGTGCCAGCAGTTCGGCGGGAAGCACCTACGAGCAGTACTTC. Translation: CASSSAGSTYEQYF.

The gene calls are TRBV27 and TRBJ2-7; TRBD2 is a possible D gene (7 bases). CDR1 and CDR2 (germline): MNHEY, SMNVEV (reference sequence). V shed 3 bases and J shed 7 bases, with 22 bases lying between them. The CDR3 totals 16 residues. CDR3 DNA: TGTGCCAGCAGTTTCCTGGGGGGGGCGCGTAGTATGGAGCAGTACTTC. Translating it yields CASSFLGGARSMEQYF.

Here the CDR3 reads CASSPRWEYNEQFF. The CDR3 DNA reads as TGTGCCAGCAGCCCCCGTTGGGAATACAATGAGCAGTTCTTC. The chain recombines TRBV5-5 with TRBJ2-1; D call uncertain. Trimming stripped 4 bases from V and 4 bases from J, with 12 bases between. CDR3 length: 14 residues. In germline, CDR1 is SGHKS, CDR2 YYEKEE (reference sequence).

The chain links TRBV6-4 to TRBJ1-5; D is ambiguous. This CDR3 spans 13 amino acids. CDR1 and CDR2 (germline): MRHNA, SNTAGT. The V end was cut by 5 bases, the J end by 1 base, with 6 bases between. The CDR3 DNA sequence: TGTGCCAGCAGTCCACAAAGCAATCAGCCCCAGCATTTT. It specifies CASSPQSNQPQHF.

This rearrangement joins TRBV27 to TRBJ1-4, with a tentative D call TRBD1 (5 bases). There are 14 residues in the CDR3. V lost 6 bases and J 2 bases, leaving 10 bases between the germline ends. The germline V gene encodes CDR1 MNHEY and CDR2 SMNVEV (reference sequence). CDR3 amino acids: CASRTRATNEKLFF. The DNA for the CDR3 is TGTGCCAGCAGAACCAGGGCGACTAATGAAAAACTGTTTTTT.

This chain links TRBV27 with TRBJ1-5; D is undetermined. V lost 2 bases and J lost 3, with 14 bases in between. CDR3 length: 16 residues. Germline loops: CDR1 MNHEY, CDR2 SMNVEV (reference sequence). In DNA form, the CDR3 reads TGTGCCAGCAGTTTACAGAGTGGCGGATTCAATCAGCCCCAGCATTTT. Amino acid sequence: CASSLQSGGFNQPQHF.

This rearrangement joins TRBV28 to TRBJ1-3; D gene unclear. Germline CDR1 is MDHEN and CDR2 is SYDVKM. The CDR3 length is 14 residues. V was cut by 5 bases and J by 1 base, with 9 bases left in between. The chain's CDR3 is CASSGLGSGNTIYF. The CDR3 DNA follows: TGTGCCAGCAGTGGTCTGGGATCTGGAAACACCATATATTTT.

Of note for this clone: Other nucleotide sequences in the sample specify the same CDR3. This chain connects TRBV5-1 to TRBJ1-1, with TRBD1 matching over 7 bases. The ends lost 0 bases at V and 3 bases at J; junction bases unmatched: 5. The germline gives CDR1 SGHRS, CDR2 YFSETQ. The CDR3 contains 15 residues. The CDR3 sequence: CASSLGTGRDTEAFF. The DNA of the CDR3 is TGCGCCAGCAGCTTGGGGACAGGTCGGGACACTGAAGCTTTCTTT.

This chain links TRBV19 with TRBJ1-1, with unresolved D. The V end lost 5 bases, the J end lost 7 bases, and 8 bases lay between the germline ends. Germline-derived CDR1 and CDR2 are LNHDA and SQIVND (reference sequence). The CDR3 totals 11 residues. The DNA for the CDR3 is TGTGCCAGTAGTTTATTCGGTGAAGCTTTCTTT. Residues: CASSLFGEAFF.

The V gene is TRBV5-1, the J gene TRBJ1-1; possible D gene TRBD1, 5 bases. The CDR3 covers 15 residues. The ends were cut back, 0 bases at V and 4 bases at J, with 13 bases in the middle. CDR1 and CDR2 (germline): SGHRS, YFSETQ. CDR3 in DNA: TGCGCCAGCAGCTTGGAAGGGGTCTGGGGCACTGAAGCTTTCTTT. Its translation is CASSLEGVWGTEAFF.

The chain combines TRBV4-1 with TRBJ2-4; TRBD1 might be the D (6 bases). V lost 0 bases, J lost 0 bases, and 18 bases lay in between. The CDR3 has 19 amino acids. Germline CDR1 and CDR2: MGHRA and YSYEKL. The CDR3 nucleotides are TGCGCCAGCAGCCAAGAGCCGACAGGACTGCCTGGAGCCAAAAACATTCAGTACTTC. Translated: CASSQEPTGLPGAKNIQYF.

The chain has TRBV14 and TRBJ2-3; D tentatively reads TRBD1 or TRBD2 (5 bases each). From germline, CDR1 is SGHDN and CDR2 FVKESK. Trimming shortened V by 1 base and J by 2 bases, and 19 bases separated the two germline ends. There are 18 residues in the CDR3. The CDR3 loop reads CASSQGVQRLGPTDTQYF. CDR3 DNA: TGTGCCAGCAGCCAAGGAGTCCAGCGGCTGGGGCCCACAGATACGCAGTATTTT.

The chain recombines TRBV10-3 with TRBJ2-7, with 8 bases fitting TRBD2. The germline V gene has CDR1 ENHRY and CDR2 SYGVKD. V shed 0 bases and J 4 bases; nucleotides not matched to a gene: 5. The CDR3 consists of 15 residues. The CDR3 bases are TGTGCCATCAGTGAGTCGTGGGCTAGCGGGTACGAGCAGTACTTC. As protein: CAISESWASGYEQYF.

This chain joins TRBV7-2 and TRBJ2-7; 12 bases are shared with TRBD2. The CDR3 length is 15 residues. CDR1 is SGHTA and CDR2 is FQGNSA in the germline V gene. V lost 4 bases and J lost 5; bases outside the gene matches: 6. The DNA of the CDR3 is TGTGCCAGCAGCTATCGGACTAGCGGGACCAACGAGCAGTACTTC. The encoded protein is CASSYRTSGTNEQYF.

This rearrangement joins TRBV27 to TRBJ2-1, with TRBD2 identical over 10 bases. CDR1 is MNHEY, CDR2 SMNVEV, per germline (reference sequence). Trimming removed 5 bases from V and 6 bases from J; junction bases left unmatched: 7. CDR3 length equals 15 residues. In nucleotides, the CDR3 is TGTGCCAGCAGTCTCATAGCGGGAGGTGTCAATGAGCAGTTCTTC. As protein: CASSLIAGGVNEQFF.

The V gene is TRBV4-3, the J gene TRBJ2-2; 9 bases line up with TRBD2. The CDR3 loop spans 17 amino acids. Germline CDR1 and CDR2: LGHNA and YSLEER. V was clipped by 3 bases and J by 5 bases; unmatched bases: 10. Here the CDR3 DNA reads TGCGCCAGCAGCCATACTAGGCGGGAGGGCCGTACCGGGGAGCTGTTTTTT. The encoded protein is CASSHTRREGRTGELFF.

In its sample, this clone was seen once. CDR3 residues: CASSGGDRRNYGYTF. For the CDR3, the DNA is TGCGCCAGCAGTGGCGGGGACAGGAGAAACTATGGCTACACCTTC. The rearrangement links TRBV10-2 to TRBJ1-2; 8 nucleotides align to TRBD1. Germline trimming cut 4 bases from V and 2 bases from J; bases unmatched to any gene: 6. CDR1 WSHSY and CDR2 SAAADI come from the germline V gene. The length of the CDR3 is 15 residues.

V usage is TRBV5-4 and J usage is TRBJ1-2; D gene ambiguous. Trimming shortened V by 3 bases and J by 0 bases, and 9 bases separated the two germline ends. Germline V lookup: CDR1 SGHNT, CDR2 YYREEE (reference sequence). CDR3 length: 14 amino acids. The CDR3 spells CASSYATANYGYTF. The DNA of the CDR3 is TGTGCCAGCAGCTATGCCACAGCTAACTATGGCTACACCTTC.